A single sample is the source of the 5 T cell receptor beta chains below, sequenced in a study of cytomegalovirus exposure and HLA in healthy donors. Profiling relied on immunoSEQ multiplex PCR, and the TCRdb table lists in-frame clones only, not all of them. The sample shows 220,000 or so clones, over 70% of them seen only once. The sample comprised PBMCs. These receptors all come from a woman in her thirties in good health and CMV-seropositive.

Of note for this clone: Its ends do not fully match the called genes, so a read error is possible. V usage is TRBV7-6 and J usage is TRBJ1-1; 7 bases align to TRBD1. The length of the CDR3 is 14 residues. Germline-derived CDR1 and CDR2 are SGHVS and FNYEAQ. The CDR3 loop is CASRPGGQNPEAFF. CDR3 DNA: TGTGCCAGCAGGCCAGGGGGACAGAACCCTGAAGCTTTCTTT.

This chain joins TRBV9 and TRBJ1-5; D may be TRBD1 (6 bases). The CDR3 runs 15 residues. In germline, CDR1 is SGDLS, CDR2 YYNGEE. V was shortened by 0 bases and J by 5 bases, with 12 bases between the two germline ends. CDR3 sequence (DNA): TGTGCCAGCAGCGTAGCGGGGACACTCTATCAGCCCCAGCATTTT. This translates into CASSVAGTLYQPQHF.

J is TRBJ2-7 and V is TRBV6-5; tentative D call: TRBD2 (6 bases). This CDR3 has 13 residues. V lost 4 bases and J lost 3, with 10 bases in between. In germline, CDR1 is MNHEY, CDR2 SVGAGI. CDR3 in amino acids: CASSLWRGYEQYF. DNA of the CDR3: TGTGCCAGCAGTTTGTGGCGGGGCTACGAGCAGTACTTC.

In its sample, this clone was seen once. The gene calls are TRBV10-3 and TRBJ1-1; TRBD1 matches at 7 bases. The CDR3 totals 15 residues. J lost 2 bases, V lost 6 bases, and 9 bases had no gene match. The germline gives CDR1 ENHRY, CDR2 SYGVKD. CDR3: CAISQSTGSNTEAFF. The DNA of the CDR3 is TGTGCCATCAGCCAATCGACAGGGTCTAACACTGAAGCTTTCTTT.

The chain links TRBV4-3 to TRBJ2-2; 7 nucleotides line up with TRBD2. This CDR3 spans 16 amino acids. Germline values: CDR1 LGHNA, CDR2 YSLEER. The ends lost 2 bases at V and 7 bases at J; junction bases unmatched: 10. In DNA form, the CDR3 reads TGCGCCAGCAGCCAATCTCACGGGGGGTATGACGGGGAGCTGTTTTTT. Translation: CASSQSHGGYDGELFF.